These 15 T cell receptor beta chains came from one sample sequenced in a study of T-cell reconstitution after alpha-beta-depleted transplantation in children. Unique molecular identifiers were built into the TCRbeta library. TCRdb reprocessed the PCR reads via MiXCR and lists one record per CDR3 protein. The sample lists approximately 650,000 distinct CDR3 sequences, approximately 14% occurring once. The sample here was PBMCs, taken before TCRalphabeta/CD19-depleted stem cell transplant. The receptors were sampled from a girl aged 2-9 years with congenital amegakaryocytic thrombocytopenia, due to receive a stem cell transplant.

The V call is TRBV11-2, the J call TRBJ2-1; no clear D. The V and J ends lost 1 base and 3 bases respectively, with 7 bases between them. Per germline, CDR1 SGHAT and CDR2 FQNNGV. CDR3 length: 14 residues. This chain's CDR3 is CASSLGVVYNEQFF. In nucleotides, the CDR3 is TGTGCCAGCAGCTTAGGAGTAGTCTACAATGAGCAGTTCTTC.

The V call is TRBV12-3 or TRBV12-4, the J call TRBJ2-7; D possibly corresponds to TRBD1 (6 bases). V dropped 3 bases and J dropped 3 bases, with 12 bases sitting between them. The CDR3 is 14 residues long. CDR3 loop: CASSFADRLYEQYF. Here the CDR3 DNA reads TGTGCCAGCAGTTTTGCGGACAGACTCTACGAGCAGTACTTC.

This clonotype was recorded at least ten times. The chain links TRBV2 to TRBJ2-3, with D perhaps matching TRBD2 (6 bases). Germline CDR1 SNHLY, CDR2 FYNNEI. V gave up 8 bases and J gave up 0 bases, with 15 bases separating them. The CDR3 contains 15 residues. CDR3 loop: CASRNRLGSTDTQYF. The CDR3 nucleotides are TGTGCCAGCCGGAACCGACTAGGTAGCACAGATACGCAGTATTTT.

The sample holds many counts of this clonotype. The J gene is TRBJ2-2, the V gene TRBV10-3; 7 positions match TRBD2. Trimming took 2 bases from V and 6 from J; bases not matched to a gene: 12. The germline V gene has CDR1 ENHRY and CDR2 SYGVKD. This CDR3 contains 17 residues. In DNA, the CDR3 is TGTGCCATCAGTGAGCCAACTAGCGTTCCCCCCCCCGGGGAGCTGTTTTTT. This sequence encodes CAISEPTSVPPPGELFF.

At least ten counts were recorded for this clonotype. The chain uses TRBV7-8 and TRBJ2-1; D is possibly TRBD2 (5 bases). Germline-derived CDR1 and CDR2 are SGHVS and FQNEAQ. The CDR3 runs to 12 residues. Trimming left V 5 bases short and J 10 bases short, with 12 bases between. As DNA, the CDR3 is TGTGCCAGCAGCGAACTAGGTTTCGAGCAGTTCTTC. Its protein is CASSELGFEQFF.

This clonotype came up many times. V gene TRBV12-3 or TRBV12-4 combines with J gene TRBJ2-3, with D possibly TRBD1 on 5 matching bases. This CDR3 spans 16 amino acids. The V and J ends lost 1 base and 4 bases respectively, with 15 bases between them. The CDR3 loop reads CASSLGPRAVADTQYF. The DNA of the CDR3 is TGTGCCAGCAGTTTAGGGCCCAGGGCTGTAGCAGATACGCAGTATTTT.

This clonotype was counted at least ten times. The genes are TRBV12-3 or TRBV12-4 and TRBJ2-1; TRBD2 aligns across 8 bases. V trimming: 1 base; J trimming: 13 bases; junction bases outside the gene matches: 0. The CDR3 loop spans 11 amino acids. CDR3 nucleotide sequence: TGTGCCAGCAGTTTAGGGACTAGCCAGTTCTTC. As protein: CASSLGTSQFF.

This clonotype was counted only a few times. The V call is TRBV5-6, the J call TRBJ2-1; tentatively, D is TRBD2 (5 bases). The CDR3 is 16 residues long. Germline assignment: CDR1 SGHDT and CDR2 YYEEEE. Trimming left V 5 bases short and J 0 bases short, with 15 bases between. The CDR3 here is CASSRLAGPSYNEQFF. DNA of the CDR3: TGTGCCAGCAGTCGCTTGGCGGGCCCCTCCTACAATGAGCAGTTCTTC.

The J gene is TRBJ2-5, the V gene TRBV20-1; the D gene is possibly TRBD2 (6 bases). Germline-derived CDR1 and CDR2 are DFQATT and SNEGSKA (reference sequence). This CDR3 contains 13 residues. Trimming took 5 bases from V and 5 from J, leaving 15 bases between them. CDR3 region: CSAPTAGRETQYF. CDR3 bases: TGCAGTGCTCCGACGGCGGGGCGCGAGACCCAGTACTTC.

This chain links TRBV18 with TRBJ2-7; D is uncertain. Germline V gives CDR1 KGHSH, CDR2 LQKENI. The CDR3 has 16 amino acids. The V end lost 3 bases, the J end lost 1 base, and 16 bases lay between the germline ends. Here the CDR3 reads CASSPERSFASYEQYF. The CDR3 coding sequence is TGTGCCAGCTCACCTGAAAGGTCGTTCGCTTCCTACGAGCAGTACTTC. The whole variable domain, filled in from reference TRBV18 and TRBJ2-7, reads NAGVMQNPRHLVRRRGQEARLRCSPMKGHSHVYWYRQLPEEGLKFMVYLQKENIIDESGMPKERFSAEFPKEGPSILRIQQVVRGDSAAYFCASSPERSFASYEQYFGPGTRLTVT.

Only a few counts were recorded for this clonotype. The chain has TRBV20-1 and TRBJ2-1, with D perhaps matching TRBD2 (6 bases). Germline V gene lookup returns CDR1 DFQATT and CDR2 SNEGSKA (reference sequence). The CDR3 runs to 13 residues. Trimming took 6 bases from V and 4 from J, leaving 13 bases between them. DNA of the CDR3: TGCAGTGCCTCACGGGAGTTATACAATGAGCAGTTCTTC. Translated, it gives CSASRELYNEQFF.

Ten or more counts support this clonotype. This chain links TRBV20-1 with TRBJ2-1, with D possibly being TRBD1 (6 bases). CDR3 length equals 14 residues. Germline V CDR1 and CDR2: DFQATT, SNEGSKA (reference sequence). V was shortened by 8 bases and J by 1 base, with 15 bases between the two germline ends. CDR3 loop: CSLRGIRSYNEQFF. DNA for the CDR3: TGCAGTCTAAGGGGGATTCGGTCCTACAATGAGCAGTTCTTC.

Many counts were recorded for this clonotype. The chain is built from TRBV5-1 and TRBJ2-7; TRBD2 matches at 8 bases. Germline V gene data show CDR1 as SGHRS and CDR2 as YFSETQ. The CDR3 is made up of 12 amino acids. The J segment lost 5 bases and the V segment lost 4 bases, leaving 2 bases of the junction unmatched. In DNA, the CDR3 is TGCGCCAGCAGCGGAGCGGGAGACGAGCAGTACTTC. Translated: CASSGAGDEQYF.

This clonotype was detected ten times or more. CDR3 residues: CASSLEFDTGELFF. In nucleotides, the CDR3 is TGCGCCAGCAGCTTGGAATTCGACACCGGGGAGCTGTTTTTT. This chain connects TRBV5-1 to TRBJ2-2; D not resolved. Per the germline V gene, CDR1 is SGHRS and CDR2 is YFSETQ. V lost 0 bases to trimming and J lost 3 bases, with 6 bases between them. The length of the CDR3 is 14 residues. Supplemented by reference TRBV5-1 and TRBJ2-2, the full variable domain reads KAGVTQTPRYLIKTRGQQVTLSCSPISGHRSVSWYQQTPGQGLQFLFEYFSETQRNKGNFPGRFSGRQFSNSRSEMNVSTLELGDSALYLCASSLEFDTGELFFGEGSRLTVL.

In this sample, this clonotype turned up a few times. J is TRBJ2-7 and V is TRBV2, with a possible D match to TRBD1 (6 bases). The CDR3 consists of 13 residues. Germline V gene sequence: CDR1 SNHLY, CDR2 FYNNEI. V was clipped by 7 bases and J by 1 base, with 11 bases between them. The CDR3 DNA reads TGTGCCAGCATTAAGGACAGTTCCTACGAGCAGTACTTC. This sequence encodes CASIKDSSYEQYF.